A selection of T cell receptor beta chains follows, all from one sample in a study of technical replicates of blood from a few donors. The assay was immunoSEQ multiplex PCR, and TCRdb's table has in-frame clones only and misses some. The sample lists fewer than 90,000 clones; just under 95% were seen once. Sample: T cells isolated from PBMCs. Every receptor here comes from a human donor in good health. Each CDR3 is given with its conserved first and last residue. The D gene is left open where the match is weak. Clone size appears in some rows only: once, few, many, or a class for an expanded clone.

j_call clone_size d_call v_call cdr3_nt cdr3_aa
TRBJ1-2 - TRBD1 TRBV7-6 TGTGCCAGCAGCTTAGAGCCAGGGGGTATCTATGGCTACACCTTC CASSLEPGGIYGYTF
TRBJ2-1 - - TRBV27 TGTGCCAGCAGTTTATCGTCGGGGGAGGTATACAATGAGCAGTTCTTC CASSLSSGEVYNEQFF
TRBJ2-1 once - TRBV2 TGTGCCAGCAGTGTCGGGCGGGACGGTGAGCAGTTCTTC CASSVGRDGEQFF
TRBJ1-1 - - TRBV5-1 TGCGCCAGCAGCTCGGACTACAGTGCTTTCTTT CASSSDYSAFF
TRBJ1-1 - TRBD1 TRBV15 TGTGCCACCAGCAGCGACAGGGTCCACACTGAAGCTTTCTTT CATSSDRVHTEAFF
TRBJ2-1 - TRBD2 TRBV6-5 TGTGCCAGCAGTCCGCCAGCGGGAGGGGGCACTGAGCAGTTCTTC CASSPPAGGGTEQFF
TRBJ2-2 - - TRBV10-1 TGCGCCAGCCGAAACAGCGGGAACACCGGGGAGCTGTTTTTT CASRNSGNTGELFF
TRBJ2-3 - TRBD2 TRBV19 TGTGCCAGTAAGTCTCAGGGAGGGACAGATACGCAGTATTTT CASKSQGGTDTQYF
TRBJ2-5 - - TRBV5-1 TGCGCCAGCAGCTTGTGGACAGCCCAAGAGACCCAGTACTTC CASSLWTAQETQYF
TRBJ1-2 - - TRBV27 TGTGCCAGCAGTTTAGGGGGGAACGCCCATGGCTACACCTTC CASSLGGNAHGYTF
TRBJ2-7 once TRBD2 TRBV6-4 TGTGCCAGCAGTGCTAGAGGGAGGGCGAAGAAGTACGAGCAGTACTTC CASSARGRAKKYEQYF
TRBJ2-1 - TRBD2 TRBV28 TGTGCCAGCAGTTCTCCGGGACTAGCGGCCTACAATGAGCAGTTCTTC CASSSPGLAAYNEQFF
TRBJ2-3 few TRBD1 TRBV2 TGTGCCAGCGGACAGGGGGCAAGAGATACGCAGTATTTT CASGQGARDTQYF
TRBJ1-5 - - TRBV9 TGTGCCAGCAGCGTAGGGGGAGATAGCAATCAGCCCCAGCATTTT CASSVGGDSNQPQHF
TRBJ1-5 - - TRBV15 TGTGCCACCAGCCCAGACAGCAGTAGCAATCAGCCCCAGCATTTT CATSPDSSSNQPQHF
TRBJ2-7 - TRBD2 TRBV19 TGTGCCAGTAGTAAACTAGCGGGGGACTCCTACGAGCAGTACTTC CASSKLAGDSYEQYF
TRBJ1-1 - - TRBV28 TGTGCCAGCATGGGCAGGGTGAACACTGAAGCTTTCTTT CASMGRVNTEAFF
TRBJ2-4 - TRBD1 TRBV28 TGTGCCAGCAGTACCAGACAGGGAAACATTCAGTACTTC CASSTRQGNIQYF
TRBJ1-5 - - TRBV5-1 TGCGCCAGCAGCTCAGGAACCAAACTCAATCAGCCCCAGCATTTT CASSSGTKLNQPQHF
TRBJ2-1 - TRBD1 TRBV14 TGTGCCAGCAGCCAAAGGGACAGGGGGCTTCACGACTACAATGAGCAGTTCTTC CASSQRDRGLHDYNEQFF
TRBJ1-2 once TRBD1 TRBV10-2 TGCGCCAGCACAGACAGGGGATGGATTGGCTACACCTTC CASTDRGWIGYTF
TRBJ1-1 - - TRBV20-1 TGCAGTGCTAGAGAAGACAGTGAAGCTTTCTTT CSAREDSEAFF
TRBJ2-7 - TRBD2 TRBV5-1 TGCGCCAGCAGCTTGGAACTAGCGGCCTACGAGCAGTACTTC CASSLELAAYEQYF
TRBJ2-1 - - TRBV9 TGTGCCAGCAGCGTAGGTGGGCTAAATGAGCAGTTCTTC CASSVGGLNEQFF
TRBJ2-1 - - TRBV9 TGTGCCAGCAGCGTAGAACAGGACCAAATACTGGAGCAGTTCTTC CASSVEQDQILEQFF
TRBJ2-7 - TRBD1 TRBV28 TGTGCCAGCCTGGACAGGTCCTCTCACTCCTACGAGCAGTACTTC CASLDRSSHSYEQYF
TRBJ2-7 - - TRBV6-1 TGTGCCGTAGAGGATACCTACGAGCAGTACTTC CAVEDTYEQYF
TRBJ1-1 - - TRBV19 TGTGCCAGTAGCTCCCCGGGGACTGAAGCTTTCTTT CASSSPGTEAFF
TRBJ1-2 - TRBD1 TRBV7-8 TGTGCCAGCAGCACGCGAGGACAGGGGGCTACGAACTATGGCTACACCTTC CASSTRGQGATNYGYTF
TRBJ1-2 - TRBD1 TRBV7-9 TGTGCCAGCAGCCCCAATATGGAGGGGGCCTGGGGCTACACCTTC CASSPNMEGAWGYTF
TRBJ1-4 - - TRBV19 TGTGCCAGTAGTCCAGGACAATGGGATGAAAAACTGTTTTTT CASSPGQWDEKLFF
TRBJ1-1 - - TRBV28 TGTGCCAGCAGTTTATCCTCGGACAGCCCGAACACTGAAGCTTTCTTT CASSLSSDSPNTEAFF
TRBJ2-6 - - TRBV5-1 TGCGCCAGCATTGCAGGGACTGGAGGGGCCAACGTCCTGACTTTC CASIAGTGGANVLTF